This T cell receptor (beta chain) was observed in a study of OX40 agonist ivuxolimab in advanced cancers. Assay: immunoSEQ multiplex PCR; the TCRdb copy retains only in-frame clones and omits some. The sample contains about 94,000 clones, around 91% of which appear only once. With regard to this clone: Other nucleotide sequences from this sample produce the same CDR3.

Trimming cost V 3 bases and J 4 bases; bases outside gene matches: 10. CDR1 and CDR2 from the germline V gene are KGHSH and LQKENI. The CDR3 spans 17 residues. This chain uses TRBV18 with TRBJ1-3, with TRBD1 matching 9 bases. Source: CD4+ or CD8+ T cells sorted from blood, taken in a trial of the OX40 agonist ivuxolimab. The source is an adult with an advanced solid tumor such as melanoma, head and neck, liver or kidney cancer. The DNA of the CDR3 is TGTGCCAGCTCACCGGAACAGGGGGCGATAGCGGGAAACACCATATATTTT. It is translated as CASSPEQGAIAGNTIYF. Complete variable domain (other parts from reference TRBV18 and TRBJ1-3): NAGVMQNPRHLVRRRGQEARLRCSPMKGHSHVYWYRQLPEEGLKFMVYLQKENIIDESGMPKERFSAEFPKEGPSILRIQQVVRGDSAAYFCASSPEQGAIAGNTIYFGEGSWLTVV.